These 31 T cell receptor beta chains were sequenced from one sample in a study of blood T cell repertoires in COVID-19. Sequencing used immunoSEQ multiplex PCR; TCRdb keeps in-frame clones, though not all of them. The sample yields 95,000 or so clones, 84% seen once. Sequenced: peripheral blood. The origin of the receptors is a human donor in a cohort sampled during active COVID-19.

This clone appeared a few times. CDR3: CATGHMNTEAFF. CDR3 nucleotide sequence: TGTGCCACCGGGCATATGAACACTGAAGCTTTCTTT. The chain recombines TRBV24-1 with TRBJ1-1; D is ambiguous. This CDR3 has 12 amino acids. V lost 9 bases and J lost 0, with 7 bases in between. In germline, CDR1 is KGHDR, CDR2 SFDVKD.

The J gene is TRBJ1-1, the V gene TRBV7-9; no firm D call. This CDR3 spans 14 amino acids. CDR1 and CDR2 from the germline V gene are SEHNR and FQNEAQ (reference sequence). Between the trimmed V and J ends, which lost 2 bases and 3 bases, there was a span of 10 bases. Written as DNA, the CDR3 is TGTGCCAGCAGCTTACGGAGGGAATACACTGAAGCTTTCTTT. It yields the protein CASSLRREYTEAFF.

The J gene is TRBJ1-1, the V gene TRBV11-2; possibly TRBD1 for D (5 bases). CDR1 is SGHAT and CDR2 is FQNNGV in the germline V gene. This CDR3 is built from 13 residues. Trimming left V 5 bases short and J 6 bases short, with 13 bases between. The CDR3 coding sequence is TGTGCCAGCAGCGGGGGGAATGACGCTGAAGCTTTCTTT. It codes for CASSGGNDAEAFF.

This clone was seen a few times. CDR3 DNA: TGTGCCAGCGGTCCCGGGAATCAGCCCCAGCATTTT. It yields the protein CASGPGNQPQHF. The chain employs TRBV28 and TRBJ1-5; D is undetermined. CDR1 MDHEN and CDR2 SYDVKM come from the germline V gene. This CDR3 comprises 12 residues. The ends were cut back, 8 bases at V and 4 bases at J, with 9 bases in the middle. The variable domain in full, with the rest retrieved from reference TRBV28 and TRBJ1-5, is DVKVTQSSRYLVKRTGEKVFLECVQDMDHENMFWYRQDPGLGLRLIYFSYDVKMKEKGDIPEGYSVSREKKERFSLILESASTNQTSMYLCASGPGNQPQHFGDGTRLSIL.

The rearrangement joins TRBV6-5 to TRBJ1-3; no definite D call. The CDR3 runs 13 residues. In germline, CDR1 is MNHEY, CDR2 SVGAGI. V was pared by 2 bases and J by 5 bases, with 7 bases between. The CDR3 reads CASSYGQRNTIYF. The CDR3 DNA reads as TGTGCCAGCAGTTACGGGCAGAGAAACACCATATATTTT.

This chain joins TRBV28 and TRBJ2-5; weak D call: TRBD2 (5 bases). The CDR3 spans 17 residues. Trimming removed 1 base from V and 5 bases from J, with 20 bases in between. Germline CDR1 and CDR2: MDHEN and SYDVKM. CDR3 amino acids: CASSLLLHSTDWETQYF. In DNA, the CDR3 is TGTGCCAGCAGTTTATTACTCCACTCGACGGACTGGGAGACCCAGTACTTC.

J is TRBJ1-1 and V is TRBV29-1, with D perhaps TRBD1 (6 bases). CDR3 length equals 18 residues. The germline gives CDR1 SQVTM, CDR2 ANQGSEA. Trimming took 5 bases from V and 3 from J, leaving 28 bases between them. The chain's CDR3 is CSVHRGRQGRQRDTEAFF. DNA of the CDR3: TGCAGCGTTCACCGGGGTCGCCAGGGGCGACAACGGGACACTGAAGCTTTCTTT.

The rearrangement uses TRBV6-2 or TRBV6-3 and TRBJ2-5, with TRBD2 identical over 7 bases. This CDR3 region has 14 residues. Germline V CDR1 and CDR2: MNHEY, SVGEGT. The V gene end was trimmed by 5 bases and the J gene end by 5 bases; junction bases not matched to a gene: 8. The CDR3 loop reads CASSPLVGGETQYF. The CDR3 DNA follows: TGTGCCAGCAGTCCCCTTGTGGGAGGGGAGACCCAGTACTTC.

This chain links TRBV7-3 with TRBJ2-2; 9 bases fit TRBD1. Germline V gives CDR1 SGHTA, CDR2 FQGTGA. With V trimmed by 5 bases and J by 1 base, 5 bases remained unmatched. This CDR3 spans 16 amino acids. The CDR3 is CASSPRQGGNTGELFF. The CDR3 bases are TGTGCCAGCAGCCCCAGACAGGGGGGGAACACCGGGGAGCTGTTTTTT.

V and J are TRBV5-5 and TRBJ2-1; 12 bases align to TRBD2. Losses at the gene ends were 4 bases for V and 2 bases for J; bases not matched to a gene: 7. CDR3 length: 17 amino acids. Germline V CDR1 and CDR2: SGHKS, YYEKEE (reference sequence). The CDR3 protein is CASSGTLAGGPYNEQFF. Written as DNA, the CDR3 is TGTGCCAGCAGCGGAACCCTAGCGGGGGGGCCCTACAATGAGCAGTTCTTC.

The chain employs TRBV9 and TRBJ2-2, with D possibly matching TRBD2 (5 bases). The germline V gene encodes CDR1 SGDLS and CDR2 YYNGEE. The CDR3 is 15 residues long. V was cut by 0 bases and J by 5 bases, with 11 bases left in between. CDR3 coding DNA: TGTGCCAGCAGCGTAGCCCAGCGGTGGACCGGGGAGCTGTTTTTT. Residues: CASSVAQRWTGELFF.

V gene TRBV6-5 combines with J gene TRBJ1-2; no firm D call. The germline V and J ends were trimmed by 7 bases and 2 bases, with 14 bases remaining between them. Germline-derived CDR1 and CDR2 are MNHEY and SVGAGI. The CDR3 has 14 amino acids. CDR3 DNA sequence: TGTGCCAGCACTTTCCGACTCGACAACTATGGCTACACCTTC. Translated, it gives CASTFRLDNYGYTF.

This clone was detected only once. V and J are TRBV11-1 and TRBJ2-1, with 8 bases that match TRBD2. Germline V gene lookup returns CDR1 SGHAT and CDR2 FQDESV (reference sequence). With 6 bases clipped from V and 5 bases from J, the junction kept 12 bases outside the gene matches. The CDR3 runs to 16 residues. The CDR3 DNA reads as TGTGCCAGCAGGAGCGGGAGCCCAAACATTAACAATGAGCAGTTCTTC. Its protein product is CASRSGSPNINNEQFF.

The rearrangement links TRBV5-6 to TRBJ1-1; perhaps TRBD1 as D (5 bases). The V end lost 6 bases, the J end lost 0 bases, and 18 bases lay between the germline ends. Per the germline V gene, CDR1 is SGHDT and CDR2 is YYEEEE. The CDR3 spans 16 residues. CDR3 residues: CASTKGRGVMNTEAFF. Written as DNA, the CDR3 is TGTGCCAGCACCAAGGGACGCGGGGTCATGAACACTGAAGCTTTCTTT. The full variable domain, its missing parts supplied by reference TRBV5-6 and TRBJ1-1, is DAGVTQSPTHLIKTRGQQVTLRCSPKSGHDTVSWYQQALGQGPQFIFQYYEEEERQRGNFPDRFSGHQFPNYSSELNVNALLLGDSALYLCASTKGRGVMNTEAFFGQGTRLTVV.

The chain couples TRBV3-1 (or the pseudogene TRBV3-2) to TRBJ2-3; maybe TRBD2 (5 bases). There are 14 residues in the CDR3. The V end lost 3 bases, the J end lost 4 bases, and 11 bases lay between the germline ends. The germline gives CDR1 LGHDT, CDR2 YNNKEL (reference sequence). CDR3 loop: CASSQPGGSDTQYF. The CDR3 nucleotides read TGTGCCAGCAGCCAGCCCGGCGGGTCAGATACGCAGTATTTT.

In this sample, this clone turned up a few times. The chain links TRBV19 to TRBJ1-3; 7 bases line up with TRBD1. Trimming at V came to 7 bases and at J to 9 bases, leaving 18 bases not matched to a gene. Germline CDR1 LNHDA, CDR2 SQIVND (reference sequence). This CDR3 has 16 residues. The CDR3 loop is CASTRQTTGIAGTIYF. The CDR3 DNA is TGTGCCAGTACTCGCCAGACGACAGGGATTGCCGGCACCATATATTTT.

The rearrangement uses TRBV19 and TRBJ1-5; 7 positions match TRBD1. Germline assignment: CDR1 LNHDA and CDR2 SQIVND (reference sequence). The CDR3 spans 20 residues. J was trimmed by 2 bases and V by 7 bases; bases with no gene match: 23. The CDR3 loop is CASTTIQGQYSPLGNQPQHF. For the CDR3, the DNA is TGTGCCAGTACCACCATCCAGGGACAGTACTCCCCTCTGGGCAATCAGCCCCAGCATTTT.

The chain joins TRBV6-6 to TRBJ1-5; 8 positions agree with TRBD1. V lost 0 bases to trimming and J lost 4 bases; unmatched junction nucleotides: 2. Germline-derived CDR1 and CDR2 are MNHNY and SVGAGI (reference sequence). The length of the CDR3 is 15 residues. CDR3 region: CASSYSGQENQPQHF. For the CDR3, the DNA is TGTGCCAGCAGTTACTCGGGACAGGAAAATCAGCCCCAGCATTTT.

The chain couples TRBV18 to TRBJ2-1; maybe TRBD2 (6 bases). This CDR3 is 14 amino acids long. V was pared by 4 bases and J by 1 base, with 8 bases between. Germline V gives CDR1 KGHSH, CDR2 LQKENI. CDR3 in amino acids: CASSLAGSYNEQFF. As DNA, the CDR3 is TGTGCCAGCTCACTCGCGGGATCCTACAATGAGCAGTTCTTC.

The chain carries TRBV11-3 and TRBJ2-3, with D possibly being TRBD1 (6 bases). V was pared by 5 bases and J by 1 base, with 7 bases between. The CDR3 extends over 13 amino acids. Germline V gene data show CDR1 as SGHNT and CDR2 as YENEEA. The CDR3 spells CASSGQRTDTQYF. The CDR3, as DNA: TGTGCCAGCAGCGGACAGCGCACAGATACGCAGTATTTT.

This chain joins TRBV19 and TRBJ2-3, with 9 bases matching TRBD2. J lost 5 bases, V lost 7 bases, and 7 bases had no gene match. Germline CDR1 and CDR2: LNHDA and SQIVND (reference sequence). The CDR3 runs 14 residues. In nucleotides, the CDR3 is TGTGCCAGTACGCGCGGGAGGGCCGGAGATACGCAGTATTTT. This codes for CASTRGRAGDTQYF.

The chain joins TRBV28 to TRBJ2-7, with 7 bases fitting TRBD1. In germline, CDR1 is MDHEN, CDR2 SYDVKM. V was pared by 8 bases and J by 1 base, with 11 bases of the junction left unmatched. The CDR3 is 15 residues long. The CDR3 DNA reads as TGTGCCAGCGGGCCTCCGGGACAGCAGTCCTACGAGCAGTACTTC. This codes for CASGPPGQQSYEQYF.

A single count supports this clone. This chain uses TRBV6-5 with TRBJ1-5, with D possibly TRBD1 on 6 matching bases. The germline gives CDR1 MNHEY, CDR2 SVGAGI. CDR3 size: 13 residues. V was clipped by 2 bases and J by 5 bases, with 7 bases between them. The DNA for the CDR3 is TGTGCCAGCAGTTACGACAGGTATCAGCCCCAGCATTTT. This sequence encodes CASSYDRYQPQHF.

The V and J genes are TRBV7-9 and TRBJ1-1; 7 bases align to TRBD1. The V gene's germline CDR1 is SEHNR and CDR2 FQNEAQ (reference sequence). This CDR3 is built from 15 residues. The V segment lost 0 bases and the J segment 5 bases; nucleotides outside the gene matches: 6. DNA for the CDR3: TGTGCCAGCAGCTTAGCGAGTCAGGGGGGAACTGAAGCTTTCTTT. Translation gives CASSLASQGGTEAFF.

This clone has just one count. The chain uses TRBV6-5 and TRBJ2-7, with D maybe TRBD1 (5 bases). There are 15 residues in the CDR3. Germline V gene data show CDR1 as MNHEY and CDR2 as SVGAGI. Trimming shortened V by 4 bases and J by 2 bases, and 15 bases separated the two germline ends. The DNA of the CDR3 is TGTGCCAGCAGTTCCCCTAGGCAGGGCACCTACGAGCAGTACTTC. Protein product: CASSSPRQGTYEQYF.

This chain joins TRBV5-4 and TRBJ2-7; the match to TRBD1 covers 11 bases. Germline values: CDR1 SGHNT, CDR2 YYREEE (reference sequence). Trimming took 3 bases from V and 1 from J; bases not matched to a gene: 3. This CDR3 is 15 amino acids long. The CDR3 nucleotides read TGTGCCAGCAGCTATGGACAGGGGGCATCCTACGAGCAGTACTTC. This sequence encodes CASSYGQGASYEQYF.

DNA of the CDR3: TGTGCCAGCAGTGATATCCCGGGAAGGTCTGGCTACACCTTC. Its translation is CASSDIPGRSGYTF. The rearrangement uses TRBV6-1 and TRBJ1-2; D is unclear. Trimming took 3 bases from V and 7 from J, leaving 15 bases between them. The germline CDR1 and CDR2 sequences are MNHNS and SASEGT. The CDR3 has 14 residues.

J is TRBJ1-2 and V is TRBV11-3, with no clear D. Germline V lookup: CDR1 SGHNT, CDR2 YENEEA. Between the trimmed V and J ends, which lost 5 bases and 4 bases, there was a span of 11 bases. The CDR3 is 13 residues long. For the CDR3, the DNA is TGTGCCAGCAGCCCCGGTGATGGCTATGGCTACACCTTC. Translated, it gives CASSPGDGYGYTF.

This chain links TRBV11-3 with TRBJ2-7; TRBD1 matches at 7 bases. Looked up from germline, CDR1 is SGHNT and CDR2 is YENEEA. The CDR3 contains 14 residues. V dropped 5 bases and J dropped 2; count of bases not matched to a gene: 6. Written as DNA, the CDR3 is TGTGCCAGCAGCAACAGGGACAGACCCTACGAGCAGTACTTC. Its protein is CASSNRDRPYEQYF.

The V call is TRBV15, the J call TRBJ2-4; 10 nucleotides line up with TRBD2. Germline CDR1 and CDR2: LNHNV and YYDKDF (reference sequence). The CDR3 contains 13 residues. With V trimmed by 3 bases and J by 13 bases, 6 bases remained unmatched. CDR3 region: CATSRGGGLAQYF. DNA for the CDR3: TGTGCCACCAGCAGGGGAGGGGGACTAGCGCAGTACTTC.

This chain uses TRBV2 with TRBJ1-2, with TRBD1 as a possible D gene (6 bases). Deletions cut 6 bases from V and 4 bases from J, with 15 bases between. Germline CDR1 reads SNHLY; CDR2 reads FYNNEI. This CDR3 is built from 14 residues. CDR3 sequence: CASSITGLGYGYTF. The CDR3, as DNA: TGTGCCAGCAGCATTACAGGGTTGGGCTATGGCTACACCTTC.